This passage covers 9 T cell receptor beta chains from one sample sequenced in a study of a mutant IDH1 vaccine in newly diagnosed glioma. Regarding time point: baseline, week 1 (first vaccination visit). Treatment described: pre-vaccination baseline after standard-of-care therapy. The method was immunoSEQ multiplex PCR; TCRdb's version includes in-frame clones alone and lacks a portion of them. This sample has around 67,000 clones, with around 83% found just once. This specimen was peripheral blood mononuclear cells (PBMCs), taken from a glioma patient treated with radiotherapy, temozolomide or both. Every receptor here comes from a woman between 18 and 29 years old with glioma. Some clones in this sample may be carry-over from other donors' samples.

The CDR3 loop reads CATSRNRGTGANVLTF. The CDR3, as DNA: TGTGCCACCAGCAGAAACAGGGGCACTGGGGCCAACGTCCTGACTTTC. The V call is TRBV15, the J call TRBJ2-6; 7 bases are shared with TRBD1. J gave up 2 bases and V 2 bases, and 3 bases lay outside the gene matches. CDR3 length: 16 amino acids. Germline assignment: CDR1 LNHNV and CDR2 YYDKDF (reference sequence).

The CDR3 sequence is CASSLSNTEAFF. CDR3 DNA sequence: TGTGCCAGCAGCTTATCGAACACTGAAGCTTTCTTT. The chain couples TRBV7-9 to TRBJ1-1; no clear D gene. The V end was cut by 2 bases, the J end by 1 base, with 2 bases between. Germline-derived CDR1 and CDR2 are SEHNR and FQNEAQ (reference sequence). This CDR3 region has 12 residues.

The chain has TRBV2 and TRBJ1-5; possible D gene TRBD1, 6 bases. The V end was cut by 3 bases, the J end by 1 base, with 13 bases between. The V gene's germline CDR1 is SNHLY and CDR2 FYNNEI. The CDR3 has 16 residues. Here the CDR3 DNA reads TGTGCCAGCAGTGATATAAACAGGGCAAGCAATCAGCCCCAGCATTTT. Protein product: CASSDINRASNQPQHF.

The chain has TRBV5-4 and TRBJ1-5; 7 bases match TRBD1. Germline CDR1 is SGHNT and CDR2 is YYREEE (reference sequence). The CDR3 has 14 residues. The J segment lost 3 bases and the V segment lost 1 base, leaving 1 base of the junction unmatched. This chain's CDR3 is CASSLQGDNQPQHF. The DNA for the CDR3 is TGTGCCAGCAGCTTGCAGGGGGACAATCAGCCCCAGCATTTT.

This clone was detected once. The chain links TRBV5-1 to TRBJ2-1; possibly TRBD2 for D (6 bases). Per the germline V gene, CDR1 is SGHRS and CDR2 is YFSETQ. V shed 3 bases and J shed 2 bases, with 12 bases lying between them. The CDR3 has 15 amino acids. The CDR3 sequence: CASSYSGVPYNEQFF. The CDR3 region has the DNA TGCGCCAGCAGCTATAGCGGAGTCCCCTACAATGAGCAGTTCTTC.

The chain employs TRBV12-5 and TRBJ2-2; TRBD2 aligns across 14 bases. CDR3 length: 14 residues. The germline V gene encodes CDR1 LGHNT and CDR2 FRNRAP. CDR3 nucleotides: TGTGGGACTAGCGGGGGGACGAACACCGGGGAGCTGTTTTTT. This gives the protein CGTSGGTNTGELFF. Supplemented by reference TRBV12-5 and TRBJ2-2, the full variable domain reads DARVTQTPRHKVTEMGQEVTMRCQPILGHNTVFWYRQTMMQGLELLAYFRNRAPLDDSGMPKDRFSAEMPDATLATLKIQPSEPRDSAVYFCGTSGGTNTGELFFGEGSRLTVL.

The V and J genes are TRBV7-9 and TRBJ2-5, with no clear D. The V and J ends lost 4 bases and 2 bases respectively, with 8 bases between them. The CDR3 consists of 13 residues. From germline, CDR1 is SEHNR and CDR2 FQNEAQ (reference sequence). The CDR3 region is CASSSLGQETQYF. The CDR3, as DNA: TGTGCCAGCAGCTCCCTAGGGCAAGAGACCCAGTACTTC.

V and J are TRBV5-1 and TRBJ2-3; D might be TRBD1 (6 bases). Between the trimmed V and J ends, which lost 0 bases and 0 bases, there was a span of 11 bases. The CDR3 extends over 16 amino acids. Germline CDR1 reads SGHRS; CDR2 reads YFSETQ. The CDR3 coding sequence is TGCGCCAGCAGCTTGGGGACAGCCCTTAGCACAGATACGCAGTATTTT. Encoded protein: CASSLGTALSTDTQYF.

The chain carries TRBV29-1 and TRBJ2-1; D gene uncertain. Deletions cut 3 bases from V and 4 bases from J, with 13 bases between. The CDR3 spans 14 residues. Germline-derived CDR1 and CDR2 are SQVTM and ANQGSEA. Here the CDR3 reads CSVDIGPVYNEQFF. CDR3 DNA sequence: TGCAGCGTTGATATCGGGCCGGTTTACAATGAGCAGTTCTTC.